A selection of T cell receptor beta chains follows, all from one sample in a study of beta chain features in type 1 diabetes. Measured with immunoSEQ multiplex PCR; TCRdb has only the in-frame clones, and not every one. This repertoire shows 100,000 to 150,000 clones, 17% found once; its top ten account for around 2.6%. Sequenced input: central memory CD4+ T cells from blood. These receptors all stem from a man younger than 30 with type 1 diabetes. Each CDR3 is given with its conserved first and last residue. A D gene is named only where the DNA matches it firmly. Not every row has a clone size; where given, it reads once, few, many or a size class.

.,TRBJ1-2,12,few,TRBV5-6,CASSASEYGYTF,TGTGCCAGCAGCGCTTCAGAGTATGGCTACACCTTC
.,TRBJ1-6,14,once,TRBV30,CAWSVQGGGSPLHF,TGTGCCTGGAGTGTACAGGGAGGAGGTTCACCCCTCCACTTT
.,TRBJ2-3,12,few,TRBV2,CASSFSADTQYF,TGTGCCAGCAGTTTTAGCGCAGATACGCAGTATTTT
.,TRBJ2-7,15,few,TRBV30,CAWSGPSTLSREQYF,TGTGCCTGGAGTGGTCCTTCGACTCTTTCTCGCGAGCAGTACTTC
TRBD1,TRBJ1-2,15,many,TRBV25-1,CASSELGTANYGYTF,TGTGCCAGCAGTGAATTAGGGACAGCTAACTATGGCTACACCTTC
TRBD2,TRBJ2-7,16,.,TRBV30,CAWSVAGTSGSNEQYF,TGTGCCTGGAGTGTTGCCGGGACTAGCGGGAGCAACGAGCAGTACTTC
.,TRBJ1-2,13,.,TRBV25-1,CASSFEGFRGYTF,TGTGCCAGCAGTTTTGAGGGATTCCGTGGCTACACCTTC
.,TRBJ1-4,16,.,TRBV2,CASAAPRTPVNEKLFF,TGTGCCAGCGCAGCACCAAGGACACCAGTTAATGAAAAACTGTTTTTT
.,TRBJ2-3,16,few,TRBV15,CATSRAGSTKGISEYF,TGTGCCACCAGCAGGGCCGGGAGCACGAAGGGGATCAGCGAGTATTTT
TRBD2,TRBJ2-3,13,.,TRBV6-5,CASISGSEDTQYF,TGTGCCAGCATAAGCGGGAGCGAAGATACGCAGTATTTT
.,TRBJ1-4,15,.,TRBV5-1,CASSLVGASNEKLFF,TGCGCCAGCAGCTTGGTGGGGGCCTCTAATGAAAAACTGTTTTTT
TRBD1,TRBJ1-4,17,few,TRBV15,CATSKTDRGETEEKLFF,TGTGCCACCAGCAAAACGGACAGGGGGGAAACGGAAGAAAAACTGTTTTTT
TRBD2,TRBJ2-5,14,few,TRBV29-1,CSVDKRGDQETQYF,TGCAGCGTTGATAAGCGGGGGGATCAAGAGACCCAGTACTTC
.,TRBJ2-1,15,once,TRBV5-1,CASSLVAETYNEQFF,TGCGCCAGCAGCTTGGTGGCGGAAACCTACAATGAGCAGTTCTTC
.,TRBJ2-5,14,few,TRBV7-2,CASSLDRYQETQYF,TGTGCCAGCAGCTTAGATCGGTACCAAGAGACCCAGTACTTC
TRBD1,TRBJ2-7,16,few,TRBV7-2,CASSPLDRASSYEQYF,TGTGCCAGCAGCCCGTTGGACAGGGCGAGCTCCTACGAGCAGTACTTC